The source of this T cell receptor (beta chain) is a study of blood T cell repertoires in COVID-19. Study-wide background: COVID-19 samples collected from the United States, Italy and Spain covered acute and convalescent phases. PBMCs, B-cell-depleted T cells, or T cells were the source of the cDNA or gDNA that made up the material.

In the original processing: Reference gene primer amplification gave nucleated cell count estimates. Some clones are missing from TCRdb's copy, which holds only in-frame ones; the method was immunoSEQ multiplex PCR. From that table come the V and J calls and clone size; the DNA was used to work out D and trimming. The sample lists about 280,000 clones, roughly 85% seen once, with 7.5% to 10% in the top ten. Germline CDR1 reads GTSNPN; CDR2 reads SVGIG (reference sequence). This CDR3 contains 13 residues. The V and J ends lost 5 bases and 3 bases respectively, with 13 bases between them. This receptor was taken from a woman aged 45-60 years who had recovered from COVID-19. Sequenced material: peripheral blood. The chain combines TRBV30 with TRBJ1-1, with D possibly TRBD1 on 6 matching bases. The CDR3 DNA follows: TGTGCCTGGCATCGGGGGGCGGACACTGAAGCTTTCTTT. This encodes CAWHRGADTEAFF.